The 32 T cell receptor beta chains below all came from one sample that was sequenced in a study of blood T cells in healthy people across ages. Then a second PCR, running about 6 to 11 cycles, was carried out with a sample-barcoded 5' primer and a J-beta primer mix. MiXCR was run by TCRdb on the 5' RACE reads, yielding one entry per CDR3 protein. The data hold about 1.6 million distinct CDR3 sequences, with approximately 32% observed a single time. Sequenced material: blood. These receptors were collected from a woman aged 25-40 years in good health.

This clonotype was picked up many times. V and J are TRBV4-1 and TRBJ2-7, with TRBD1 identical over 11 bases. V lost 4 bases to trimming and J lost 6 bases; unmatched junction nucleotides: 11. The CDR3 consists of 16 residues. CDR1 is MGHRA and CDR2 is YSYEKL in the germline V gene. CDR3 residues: CASSPGVWTGGREQYF. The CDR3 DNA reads TGCGCCAGCAGCCCGGGAGTTTGGACAGGGGGCCGCGAGCAGTACTTC.

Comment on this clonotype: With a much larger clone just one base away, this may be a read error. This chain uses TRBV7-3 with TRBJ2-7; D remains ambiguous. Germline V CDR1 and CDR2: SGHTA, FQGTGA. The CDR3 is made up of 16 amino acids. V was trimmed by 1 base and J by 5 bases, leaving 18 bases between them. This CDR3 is CASSLIPEQEWHEQYF. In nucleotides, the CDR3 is TGTGCCAGCAGCTTAATCCCCGAACAAGAATGGCACGAGCAGTACTTC.

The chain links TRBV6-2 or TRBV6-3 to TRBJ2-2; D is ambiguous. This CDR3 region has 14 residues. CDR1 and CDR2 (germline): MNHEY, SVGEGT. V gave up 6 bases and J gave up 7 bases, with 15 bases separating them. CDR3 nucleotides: TGTGCCAGCAGCCTAAGCGAGTCCCACGGGGAGCTGTTTTTT. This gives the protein CASSLSESHGELFF.

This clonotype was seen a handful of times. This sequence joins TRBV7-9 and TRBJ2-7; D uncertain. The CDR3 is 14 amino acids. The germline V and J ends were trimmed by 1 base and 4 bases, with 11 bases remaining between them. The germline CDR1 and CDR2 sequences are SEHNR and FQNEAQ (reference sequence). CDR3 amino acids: CASSLVAEIYEQYF. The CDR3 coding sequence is TGTGCCAGCAGCTTAGTCGCGGAGATTTACGAGCAGTACTTC.

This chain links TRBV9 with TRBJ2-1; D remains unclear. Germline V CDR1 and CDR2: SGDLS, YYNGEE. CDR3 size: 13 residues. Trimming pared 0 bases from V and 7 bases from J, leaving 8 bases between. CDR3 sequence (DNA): TGTGCCAGCAGCGTAGGTCCGTCTAATGAGCAGTTCTTC. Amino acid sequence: CASSVGPSNEQFF.

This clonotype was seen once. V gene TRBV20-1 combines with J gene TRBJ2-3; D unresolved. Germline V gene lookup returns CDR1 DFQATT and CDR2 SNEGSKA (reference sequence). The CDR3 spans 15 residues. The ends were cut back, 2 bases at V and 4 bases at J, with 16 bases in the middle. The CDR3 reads CSARSAQHSPDTQYF. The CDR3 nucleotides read TGCAGTGCTAGAAGCGCACAGCACTCCCCAGATACGCAGTATTTT.

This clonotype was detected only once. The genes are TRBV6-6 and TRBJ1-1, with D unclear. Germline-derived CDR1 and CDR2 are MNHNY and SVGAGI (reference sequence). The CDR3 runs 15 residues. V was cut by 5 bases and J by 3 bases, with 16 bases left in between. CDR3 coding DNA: TGTGCCAGCAGTCCTCCCGGGCGGGCCCACACTGAAGCTTTCTTT. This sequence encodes CASSPPGRAHTEAFF.

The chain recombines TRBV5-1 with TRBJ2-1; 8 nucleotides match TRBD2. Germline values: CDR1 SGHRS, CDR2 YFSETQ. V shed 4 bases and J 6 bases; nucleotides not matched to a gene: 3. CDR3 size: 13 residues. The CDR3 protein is CASSRTSPNEQFF. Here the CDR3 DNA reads TGCGCCAGCAGCAGGACTAGCCCCAATGAGCAGTTCTTC. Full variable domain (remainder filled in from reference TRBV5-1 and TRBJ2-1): KAGVTQTPRYLIKTRGQQVTLSCSPISGHRSVSWYQQTPGQGLQFLFEYFSETQRNKGNFPGRFSGRQFSNSRSEMNVSTLELGDSALYLCASSRTSPNEQFFGPGTRLTVL.

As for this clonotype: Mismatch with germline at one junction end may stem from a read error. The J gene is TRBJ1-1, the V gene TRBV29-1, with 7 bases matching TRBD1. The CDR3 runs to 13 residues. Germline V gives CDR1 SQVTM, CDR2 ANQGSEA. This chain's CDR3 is CSVVGTENTEVFF. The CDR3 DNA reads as TGCAGCGTTGTGGGGACAGAGAACACTGAAGTTTTCTTT.

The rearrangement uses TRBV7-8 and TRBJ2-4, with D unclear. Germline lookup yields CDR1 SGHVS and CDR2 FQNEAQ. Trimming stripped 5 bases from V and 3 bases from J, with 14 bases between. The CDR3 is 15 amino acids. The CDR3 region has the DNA TGTGCCAGCAGCCTAGAAGGAAACGACAAAAACATTCAGTACTTC. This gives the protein CASSLEGNDKNIQYF. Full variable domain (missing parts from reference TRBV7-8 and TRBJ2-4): GAGVSQSPRYKVAKRGQDVALRCDPISGHVSLFWYQQALGQGPEFLTYFQNEAQLDKSGLPSDRFFAERPEGSVSTLKIQRTQQEDSAVYLCASSLEGNDKNIQYFGAGTRLSVL.

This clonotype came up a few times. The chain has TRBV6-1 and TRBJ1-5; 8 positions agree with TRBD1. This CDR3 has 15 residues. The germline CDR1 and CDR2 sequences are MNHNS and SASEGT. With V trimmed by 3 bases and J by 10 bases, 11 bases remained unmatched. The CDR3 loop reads CASSEGMDRASPQHF. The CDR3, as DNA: TGTGCCAGCAGTGAGGGCATGGACAGGGCGAGTCCCCAGCATTTT.

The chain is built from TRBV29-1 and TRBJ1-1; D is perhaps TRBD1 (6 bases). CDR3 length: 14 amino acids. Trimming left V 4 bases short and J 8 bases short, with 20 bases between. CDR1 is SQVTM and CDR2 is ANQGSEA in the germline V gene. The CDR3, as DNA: TGCAGCGTTGTTGGGGGCCGTGTAGGGCCAGAAGCTTTCTTT. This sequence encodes CSVVGGRVGPEAFF.

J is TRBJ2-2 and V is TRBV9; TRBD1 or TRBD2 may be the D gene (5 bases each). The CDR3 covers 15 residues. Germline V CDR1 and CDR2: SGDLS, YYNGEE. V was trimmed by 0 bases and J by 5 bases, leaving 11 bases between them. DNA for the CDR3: TGTGCCAGCAGCGTAGGGGGGTCAGTTACCGGGGAGCTGTTTTTT. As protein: CASSVGGSVTGELFF.

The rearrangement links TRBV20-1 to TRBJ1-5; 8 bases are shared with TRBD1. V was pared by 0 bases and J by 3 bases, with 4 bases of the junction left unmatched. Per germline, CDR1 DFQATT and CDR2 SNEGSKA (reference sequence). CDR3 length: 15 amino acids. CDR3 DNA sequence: TGCAGTGCTAGAGACGACAGGGGAAACAATCAGCCCCAGCATTTT. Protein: CSARDDRGNNQPQHF.

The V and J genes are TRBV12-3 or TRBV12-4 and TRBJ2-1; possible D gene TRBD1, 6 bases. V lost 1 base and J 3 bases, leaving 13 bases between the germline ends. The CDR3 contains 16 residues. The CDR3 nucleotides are TGTGCCAGCAGTTTAGTGCCACAGGGTAGCTACAATGAGCAGTTCTTC. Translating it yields CASSLVPQGSYNEQFF.

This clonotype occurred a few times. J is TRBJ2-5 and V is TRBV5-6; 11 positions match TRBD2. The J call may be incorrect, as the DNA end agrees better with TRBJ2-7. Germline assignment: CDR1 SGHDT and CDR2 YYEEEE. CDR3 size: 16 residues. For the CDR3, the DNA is TGTGCCAGCAGCTCTTTAGCGGGGGGGCCTTTTTACGAGCAGTACTTC. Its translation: CASSSLAGGPFYEQYF.

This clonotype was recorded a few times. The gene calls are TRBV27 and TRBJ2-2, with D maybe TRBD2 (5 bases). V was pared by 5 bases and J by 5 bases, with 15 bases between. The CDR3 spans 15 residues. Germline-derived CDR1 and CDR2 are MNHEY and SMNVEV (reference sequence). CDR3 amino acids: CASSAASRTTGELFF. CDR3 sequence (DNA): TGTGCCAGCAGTGCAGCTAGCCGTACGACCGGGGAGCTGTTTTTT.

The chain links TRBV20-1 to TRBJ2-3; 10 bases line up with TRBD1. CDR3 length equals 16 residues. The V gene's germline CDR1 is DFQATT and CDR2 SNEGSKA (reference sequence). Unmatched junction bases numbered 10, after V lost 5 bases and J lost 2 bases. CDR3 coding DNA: TGCAGTGCTTTTGCCGGGACAGGGGTTGCCACAGATACGCAGTATTTT. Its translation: CSAFAGTGVATDTQYF.

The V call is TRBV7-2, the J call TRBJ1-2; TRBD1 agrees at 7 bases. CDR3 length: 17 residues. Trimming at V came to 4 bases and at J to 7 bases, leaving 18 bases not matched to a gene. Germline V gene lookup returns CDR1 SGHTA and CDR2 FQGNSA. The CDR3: CASSSLEGAGTVSGYTF. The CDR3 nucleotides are TGTGCCAGCAGCTCGCTAGAGGGGGCCGGGACTGTCTCTGGCTACACCTTC.

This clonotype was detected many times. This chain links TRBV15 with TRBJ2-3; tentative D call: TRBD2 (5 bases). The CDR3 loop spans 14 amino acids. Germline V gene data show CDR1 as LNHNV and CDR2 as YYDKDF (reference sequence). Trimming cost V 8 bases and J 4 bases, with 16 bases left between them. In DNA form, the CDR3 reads TGTGCCACCGCGAGCCGTCCGGAGGCAGATACGCAGTATTTT. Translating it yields CATASRPEADTQYF.

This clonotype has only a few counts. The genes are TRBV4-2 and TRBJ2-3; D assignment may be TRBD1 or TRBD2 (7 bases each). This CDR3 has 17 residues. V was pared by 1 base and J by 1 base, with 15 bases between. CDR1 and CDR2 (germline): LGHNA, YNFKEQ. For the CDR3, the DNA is TGTGCCAGCAGCCAAGTCCAGGGGGGGCAAGGCACAGATACGCAGTATTTT. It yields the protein CASSQVQGGQGTDTQYF.

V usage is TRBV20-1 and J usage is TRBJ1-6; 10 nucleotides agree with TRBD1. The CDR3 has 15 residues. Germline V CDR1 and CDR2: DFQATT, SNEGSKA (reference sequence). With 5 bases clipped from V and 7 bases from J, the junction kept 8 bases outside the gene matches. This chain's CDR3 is CSAGGTGEGNSPLHF. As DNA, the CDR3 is TGCAGTGCTGGGGGGACAGGGGAAGGGAATTCACCCCTCCACTTT.

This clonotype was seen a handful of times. CDR3 residues: CASSSKGGVSLPEAFF. CDR3 coding DNA: TGTGCCAGCAGTTCTAAAGGGGGGGTTTCTCTTCCTGAAGCTTTCTTT. V is TRBV5-6 and J is TRBJ1-1, with TRBD1 as a possible D gene (6 bases). The V end was cut by 5 bases, the J end by 6 bases, with 23 bases between. This CDR3 comprises 16 residues. The germline V gene encodes CDR1 SGHDT and CDR2 YYEEEE.

The CDR3 DNA sequence: TGTGCCAGCAGTGAAAACACGGAAGGCTACACCTTC. It yields the protein CASSENTEGYTF. V is TRBV6-1 and J is TRBJ1-2, with no clear D. The germline gives CDR1 MNHNS, CDR2 SASEGT. This CDR3 is 12 amino acids long. With 2 bases removed from V and 8 bases from J, the gap between germline ends came to 9 bases.

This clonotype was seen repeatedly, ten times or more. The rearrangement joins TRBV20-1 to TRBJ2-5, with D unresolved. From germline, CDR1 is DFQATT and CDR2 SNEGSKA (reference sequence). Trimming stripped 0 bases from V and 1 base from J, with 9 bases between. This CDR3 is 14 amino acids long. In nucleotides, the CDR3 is TGCAGTGCTAGAGATTTGCGGTTCCAAGAGACCCAGTACTTC. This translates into CSARDLRFQETQYF.

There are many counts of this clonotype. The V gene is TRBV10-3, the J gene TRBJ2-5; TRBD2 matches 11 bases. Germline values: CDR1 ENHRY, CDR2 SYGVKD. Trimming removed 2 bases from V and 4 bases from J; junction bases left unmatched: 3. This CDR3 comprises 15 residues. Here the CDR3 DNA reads TGTGCCATCAGTGAGAATGGACTAGCGGGAGAGACCCAGTACTTC. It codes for CAISENGLAGETQYF.

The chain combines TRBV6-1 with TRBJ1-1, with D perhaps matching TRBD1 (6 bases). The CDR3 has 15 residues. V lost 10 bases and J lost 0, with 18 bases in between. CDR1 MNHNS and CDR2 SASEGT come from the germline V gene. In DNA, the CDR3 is TGTGCCACTCAAATGGGGGCGACTCTGAACACTGAAGCTTTCTTT. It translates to CATQMGATLNTEAFF.

The DNA of the CDR3 is TGTGCCAGCAGCAAGCCACCGGGACAGAGCACAGATACGCAGTATTTT. It specifies CASSKPPGQSTDTQYF. This chain uses TRBV21-1 with TRBJ2-3; the D call in the table, TRBD1, was not verified against the DNA. TRBV21-1 is given as a pseudogene. The CDR3 spans 16 residues.

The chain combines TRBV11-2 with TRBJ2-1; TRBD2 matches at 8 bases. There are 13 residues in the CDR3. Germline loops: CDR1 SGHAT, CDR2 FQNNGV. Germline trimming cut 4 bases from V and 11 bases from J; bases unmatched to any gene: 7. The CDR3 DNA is TGTGCCAGCAGCTCAGGACTAGCTGTAAAGCAGTTCTTC. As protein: CASSSGLAVKQFF.

Written as DNA, the CDR3 is TGTGCCAGCAGCGCCCGGGGCAGGAACTACGAGCAGTACTTC. Its protein product is CASSARGRNYEQYF. V gene TRBV11-1 combines with J gene TRBJ2-7; D is tentatively TRBD1 or TRBD2 (5 bases each). V shed 5 bases and J shed 3 bases, with 14 bases lying between them. Germline V gives CDR1 SGHAT, CDR2 FQDESV (reference sequence). This CDR3 spans 14 amino acids.

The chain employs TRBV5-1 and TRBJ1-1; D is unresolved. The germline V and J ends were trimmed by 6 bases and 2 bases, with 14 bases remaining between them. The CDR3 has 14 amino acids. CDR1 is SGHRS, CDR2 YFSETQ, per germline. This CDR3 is CASTAGVVNTEAFF. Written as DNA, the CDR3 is TGCGCCAGCACTGCCGGGGTGGTAAACACTGAAGCTTTCTTT.

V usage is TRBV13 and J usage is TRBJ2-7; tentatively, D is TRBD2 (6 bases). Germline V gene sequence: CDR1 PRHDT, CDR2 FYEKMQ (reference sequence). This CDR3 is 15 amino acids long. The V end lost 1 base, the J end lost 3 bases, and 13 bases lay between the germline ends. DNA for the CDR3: TGTGCCAGCAGCTTAGTCCGGGAGCCAAGCTACGAGCAGTACTTC. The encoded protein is CASSLVREPSYEQYF.